What follows are 32 T cell receptor beta chains derived from one specimen sequenced in a study of B cell selection in AIRE deficiency. The data were produced by immunoSEQ multiplex PCR, yet TCRdb's version contains in-frame clones alone and is incomplete. The sample shows around 1,700 clones, around 84% of them seen only once. Regulatory T cells were sorted as CD4+CD25hiCD127low/negative cells. The specimen sequenced was CD4+CD25+ Tregs sorted from PBMCs. Receptors originate from a human donor in good health.

CDR3 amino acids: CASSLVRLAGGSTDTQYF. CDR3 bases: TGCGCCAGCAGCTTGGTCCGACTAGCGGGAGGTAGCACAGATACGCAGTATTTT. This sequence joins TRBV5-1 and TRBJ2-3, with 13 bases fitting TRBD2. V lost 0 bases, J lost 0 bases, and 4 bases stayed unmatched. Looked up from germline, CDR1 is SGHRS and CDR2 is YFSETQ. The CDR3 spans 18 residues.

The rearrangement uses TRBV13 and TRBJ2-3; no firm D call. Deletions cut 5 bases from V and 0 bases from J, with 12 bases between. The CDR3 runs to 15 residues. In germline, CDR1 is PRHDT, CDR2 FYEKMQ (reference sequence). CDR3 in amino acids: CASSLFAPSTDTQYF. The CDR3 DNA is TGTGCCAGCAGCCTCTTCGCCCCCAGCACAGATACGCAGTATTTT.

A few counts support this clone. The chain links TRBV9 to TRBJ1-1; no clear D gene. The germline V gene encodes CDR1 SGDLS and CDR2 YYNGEE. V was shortened by 3 bases and J by 0 bases, with 9 bases between the two germline ends. CDR3 length equals 14 residues. Written as DNA, the CDR3 is TGTGCCAGCAGCGCCCGACACTTGAACACTGAAGCTTTCTTT. Translated, it gives CASSARHLNTEAFF.

The chain couples TRBV4-1 to TRBJ1-1; 7 bases match TRBD1. This CDR3 has 12 residues. CDR1 is MGHRA, CDR2 YSYEKL, per germline. The junction had 5 bases not matched to a gene; V was cut back by 2 bases and J by 11 bases. DNA for the CDR3: TGCGCCAGCAGCCAAACAGGGGCGGAGGCTTTCTTT. It yields the protein CASSQTGAEAFF.

J is TRBJ2-1 and V is TRBV19; D perhaps matches TRBD2 (5 bases). Germline V lookup: CDR1 LNHDA, CDR2 SQIVND (reference sequence). The V gene lost 5 bases and the J gene lost 9 bases, with 17 bases spanning the gap. The CDR3 is 14 residues long. The CDR3 DNA sequence: TGTGCCAGTAGTCCCAGGACTTCCTCGGGTGAGCAGTTCTTC. Protein product: CASSPRTSSGEQFF.

The chain is built from TRBV7-2 and TRBJ2-5, with D perhaps given as TRBD1 or TRBD2 (6 bases each). The CDR3 totals 11 residues. Germline V CDR1 and CDR2: SGHTA, FQGNSA. Trimming cost V 5 bases and J 9 bases, with 10 bases left between them. CDR3 protein: CASSARGAQYF. CDR3 coding DNA: TGTGCCAGCAGCGCTAGGGGGGCCCAGTACTTC.

The chain links TRBV9 to TRBJ2-1; no reliable D call. V was clipped by 0 bases and J by 9 bases, with 10 bases between them. Germline V CDR1 and CDR2: SGDLS, YYNGEE. The CDR3 contains 13 residues. Here the CDR3 reads CASSVVLDGEQFF. The CDR3 bases are TGTGCCAGCAGCGTAGTGCTAGACGGTGAGCAGTTCTTC.

V is TRBV7-8 and J is TRBJ2-6; TRBD1 or TRBD2 may be the D gene (5 bases each). The CDR3 consists of 14 residues. Trimming left V 3 bases short and J 3 bases short, with 6 bases between. The V gene's germline CDR1 is SGHVS and CDR2 FQNEAQ. The CDR3 DNA reads TGTGCCAGCAGCTTGGGGGTTGGGGCCAACGTCCTGACTTTC. Its translation is CASSLGVGANVLTF.

This clone has only a few counts. V usage is TRBV10-1 and J usage is TRBJ1-2; no clear D. The germline V gene encodes CDR1 WNHNN and CDR2 SYGVQD (reference sequence). V shed 0 bases and J shed 8 bases, with 10 bases lying between them. This CDR3 is 13 amino acids long. CDR3 in DNA: TGCGCCAGCAGTGAGTCGGGCCAAGGAGGCTACACCTTC. It codes for CASSESGQGGYTF.

In its sample, this clone was seen once. The V gene is TRBV18, the J gene TRBJ1-1; a weak D match, TRBD1 (5 bases). There are 13 residues in the CDR3. Germline V gene lookup returns CDR1 KGHSH and CDR2 LQKENI. Trimming cost V 4 bases and J 1 base, with 7 bases left between them. CDR3 amino acids: CASSQDRNTEAFF. DNA for the CDR3: TGTGCCAGCTCACAAGACAGGAACACTGAAGCTTTCTTT. Full variable domain (rest looked up from reference TRBV18 and TRBJ1-1): NAGVMQNPRHLVRRRGQEARLRCSPMKGHSHVYWYRQLPEEGLKFMVYLQKENIIDESGMPKERFSAEFPKEGPSILRIQQVVRGDSAAYFCASSQDRNTEAFFGQGTRLTVV.

This rearrangement joins TRBV9 to TRBJ2-2; TRBD2 aligns across 12 bases. CDR1 and CDR2 (germline): SGDLS, YYNGEE. J gave up 4 bases and V 2 bases, and 6 bases lay outside the gene matches. The CDR3 sequence is 17 residues long. The DNA of the CDR3 is TGTGCCAGCAGCGTCGCTAGGGGACTAGCGGGCACCGGGGAGCTGTTTTTT. This translates into CASSVARGLAGTGELFF.

The V call is TRBV2, the J call TRBJ2-1; TRBD1 matches 9 bases. CDR3 length equals 15 residues. Germline V gene sequence: CDR1 SNHLY, CDR2 FYNNEI. With 6 bases clipped from V and 7 bases from J, the junction kept 10 bases outside the gene matches. The chain's CDR3 is CASSAPGTGRNEQFF. The CDR3 nucleotides are TGTGCCAGCAGCGCACCCGGGACAGGGAGGAATGAGCAGTTCTTC.

CDR3 loop: CASSARLAGAETQYF. DNA of the CDR3: TGTGCCAGCAGCGCTCGATTAGCGGGAGCGGAGACCCAGTACTTC. The chain has TRBV9 and TRBJ2-5, with 9 bases matching TRBD2. Germline V gives CDR1 SGDLS, CDR2 YYNGEE. The CDR3 covers 15 residues. V lost 3 bases, J lost 5 bases, and 8 bases stayed unmatched.

The chain joins TRBV9 to TRBJ2-1; D remains ambiguous. From germline, CDR1 is SGDLS and CDR2 YYNGEE. CDR3 length: 14 residues. Trimming pared 4 bases from V and 6 bases from J, leaving 14 bases between. The CDR3 is CASSSSSTSNEQFF. In DNA, the CDR3 is TGTGCCAGCAGCTCCTCCAGCACCTCCAATGAGCAGTTCTTC.

This chain connects TRBV5-1 to TRBJ1-4; no clear D gene. Germline V gene data show CDR1 as SGHRS and CDR2 as YFSETQ. This CDR3 has 13 amino acids. Trimming took off 0 bases at V and 0 bases at J, with 0 bases between the two ends. CDR3 coding DNA: TGCGCCAGCAGCTTGGCAACTAATGAAAAACTGTTTTTT. Protein: CASSLATNEKLFF. Drawing the rest from reference TRBV5-1 and TRBJ1-4, the complete variable domain is KAGVTQTPRYLIKTRGQQVTLSCSPISGHRSVSWYQQTPGQGLQFLFEYFSETQRNKGNFPGRFSGRQFSNSRSEMNVSTLELGDSALYLCASSLATNEKLFFGSGTQLSVL.

This chain joins TRBV19 and TRBJ1-2; D is unclear. Germline loops: CDR1 LNHDA, CDR2 SQIVND (reference sequence). The CDR3 length is 13 residues. Between the trimmed V and J ends, which lost 5 bases and 7 bases, there was a span of 14 bases. The CDR3 sequence: CASSPSPVRGYTF. In DNA form, the CDR3 reads TGTGCCAGTAGTCCCTCACCTGTACGTGGCTACACCTTC. Using reference TRBV19 and TRBJ1-2 for the parts outside the CDR3, the full variable domain is DGGITQSPKYLFRKEGQNVTLSCEQNLNHDAMYWYRQDPGQGLRLIYYSQIVNDFQKGDIAEGYSVSREKKESFPLTVTSAQKNPTAFYLCASSPSPVRGYTFGSGTRLTVV.

The V call is TRBV19, the J call TRBJ2-3; 7 nucleotides line up with TRBD2. This CDR3 contains 14 residues. The junction had 11 bases not matched to a gene; V was cut back by 10 bases and J by 4 bases. CDR1 is LNHDA and CDR2 is SQIVND in the germline V gene (reference sequence). The CDR3 DNA is TGTGCCACAAAAGCTGGGGGGGAGGCAGATACGCAGTATTTT. Translation: CATKAGGEADTQYF. The variable domain in full, with the rest retrieved from reference TRBV19 and TRBJ2-3, is DGGITQSPKYLFRKEGQNVTLSCEQNLNHDAMYWYRQDPGQGLRLIYYSQIVNDFQKGDIAEGYSVSREKKESFPLTVTSAQKNPTAFYLCATKAGGEADTQYFGPGTRLTVL.

V usage is TRBV6-5 and J usage is TRBJ2-5; TRBD1 matches 8 bases. V lost 2 bases to trimming and J lost 1 base; unmatched junction nucleotides: 6. The CDR3 runs 16 residues. The germline CDR1 and CDR2 sequences are MNHEY and SVGAGI. CDR3 in DNA: TGTGCCAGCAGTTACGCAACCGGGACAGGCCAAGAGACCCAGTACTTC. Translation: CASSYATGTGQETQYF.

The chain joins TRBV5-4 to TRBJ2-3; 13 nucleotides match TRBD2. Germline loops: CDR1 SGHNT, CDR2 YYREEE (reference sequence). The CDR3 has 16 residues. J was trimmed by 7 bases and V by 0 bases; bases with no gene match: 5. The CDR3 sequence: CASSLVWTSGRNTQYF. The DNA for the CDR3 is TGTGCCAGCAGCTTGGTGTGGACTAGCGGGAGAAATACGCAGTATTTT.

The V and J genes are TRBV10-3 and TRBJ1-6, with 9 bases matching TRBD1. Germline V gives CDR1 ENHRY, CDR2 SYGVKD. This CDR3 spans 12 amino acids. With 11 bases clipped from V and 10 bases from J, the junction kept 6 bases outside the gene matches. CDR3 sequence: CAATGGGSPLHF. CDR3 nucleotide sequence: TGTGCCGCTACAGGGGGCGGGTCACCCCTCCACTTT.

The chain recombines TRBV27 with TRBJ2-7; 7 nucleotides match TRBD1. Germline V CDR1 and CDR2: MNHEY, SMNVEV (reference sequence). The CDR3 runs to 14 residues. The J segment lost 3 bases and the V segment lost 8 bases, leaving 10 bases of the junction unmatched. Written as DNA, the CDR3 is TGTGCCAGCGCCCCTCCGGGACAGTTCTACGAGCAGTACTTC. Its protein product is CASAPPGQFYEQYF.

The chain has TRBV6-1 and TRBJ1-3, with 7 bases that match TRBD1. V shed 4 bases, J shed 0 bases, and the junction held 3 bases outside the gene matches. This CDR3 is 15 amino acids long. Germline CDR1 reads MNHNS; CDR2 reads SASEGT. This CDR3 reads CASSVGTVSGNTIYF. The CDR3 DNA is TGTGCCAGCAGTGTCGGGACAGTCTCTGGAAACACCATATATTTT.

This sequence joins TRBV29-1 and TRBJ1-1; D gene uncertain. There are 12 residues in the CDR3. CDR1 and CDR2 from the germline V gene are SQVTM and ANQGSEA. V was shortened by 4 bases and J by 2 bases, with 8 bases between the two germline ends. As DNA, the CDR3 is TGCAGCGTTGTGGCAGTTAACACTGAAGCTTTCTTT. The encoded protein is CSVVAVNTEAFF. The full variable domain, completed using reference TRBV29-1 and TRBJ1-1, is SAVISQKPSRDICQRGTSLTIQCQVDSQVTMMFWYRQQPGQSLTLIATANQGSEATYESGFVIDKFPISRPNLTFSTLTVSNMSPEDSSIYLCSVVAVNTEAFFGQGTRLTVV.

The chain carries TRBV28 and TRBJ2-1, with 7 bases aligning to TRBD2. The germline V gene has CDR1 MDHEN and CDR2 SYDVKM. The V and J ends lost 6 bases and 0 bases, in that order; junction bases with no gene match: 11. This CDR3 is built from 17 residues. This CDR3 is CASSPPGGASSYNEQFF. As DNA, the CDR3 is TGTGCCAGCAGCCCTCCGGGGGGAGCGAGCTCCTACAATGAGCAGTTCTTC. Full variable domain (missing parts from reference TRBV28 and TRBJ2-1): DVKVTQSSRYLVKRTGEKVFLECVQDMDHENMFWYRQDPGLGLRLIYFSYDVKMKEKGDIPEGYSVSREKKERFSLILESASTNQTSMYLCASSPPGGASSYNEQFFGPGTRLTVL.

The rearrangement uses TRBV10-3 and TRBJ1-2, with D unresolved. This CDR3 contains 15 residues. Germline V gene lookup returns CDR1 ENHRY and CDR2 SYGVKD. Trimming shortened V by 0 bases and J by 2 bases, and 10 bases separated the two germline ends. The CDR3 is CAISESRTGNYGYTF. The CDR3 DNA sequence: TGTGCCATCAGTGAGTCCCGGACGGGAAACTATGGCTACACCTTC.

The V and J genes are TRBV7-8 and TRBJ1-4, with unresolved D. CDR1 and CDR2 from the germline V gene are SGHVS and FQNEAQ. Trimming removed 1 base at V and 4 bases at J, with 10 bases between. The CDR3 totals 15 residues. This CDR3 reads CASSLGRNFNEKLFF. For the CDR3, the DNA is TGTGCCAGCAGCTTAGGACGGAACTTTAATGAAAAACTGTTTTTT.

The rearrangement links TRBV28 to TRBJ1-5, with D maybe TRBD1 (5 bases). V was cut by 6 bases and J by 2 bases, with 14 bases left in between. Germline V gene lookup returns CDR1 MDHEN and CDR2 SYDVKM. The CDR3 is made up of 15 amino acids. CDR3 sequence reads: CASRPPGSGNQPQHF. CDR3 coding DNA: TGTGCCAGCAGACCCCCAGGGAGCGGCAATCAGCCCCAGCATTTT.

Here the CDR3 DNA reads TGCAGTGCTGAAGGGGTAAACACCATATATTTT. Protein sequence: CSAEGVNTIYF. The rearrangement uses TRBV20-1 and TRBJ1-3, with D perhaps matching TRBD1 (5 bases). The germline gives CDR1 DFQATT, CDR2 SNEGSKA (reference sequence). V gave up 5 bases and J gave up 6 bases, with 8 bases separating them. This CDR3 contains 11 residues.

Turning to this clone: A junction boundary mismatches the germline segment, possibly from a read error. The chain combines TRBV11-2 with TRBJ1-1; D may be TRBD1 (6 bases). CDR3 size: 13 residues. CDR1 and CDR2 from the germline V gene are SGHAT and FQNNGV. The CDR3 sequence: CASSFTGNAEAFF. The CDR3, as DNA: TGTGCCAGCAGTTTTACAGGGAACGCTGAAGCTTTCTTT.

The V call is TRBV5-1, the J call TRBJ2-1; 9 bases fit TRBD2. The CDR3 contains 18 residues. Germline assignment: CDR1 SGHRS and CDR2 YFSETQ. V dropped 1 base and J dropped 6; count of bases not matched to a gene: 14. CDR3 coding DNA: TGCGCCAGCAGCTTGAGTACAAGTGGTCTAGCGGGAATCAATGAGCAGTTCTTC. Translated: CASSLSTSGLAGINEQFF.

CDR3 sequence: CATQQGAVGYGYTF. The CDR3 nucleotides read TGTGCCACCCAACAGGGGGCCGTTGGCTATGGCTACACCTTC. The chain recombines TRBV6-5 with TRBJ1-2; TRBD1 agrees at 9 bases. The CDR3 spans 14 residues. Per germline, CDR1 MNHEY and CDR2 SVGAGI. Trimming took 10 bases from V and 4 from J; bases not matched to a gene: 10.

CDR3 sequence (DNA): TGTGCCAGCAGTTCAGCAGGGCAAGAAAAACTGTTTTTT. Translation: CASSSAGQEKLFF. The chain links TRBV27 to TRBJ1-4; possible D gene TRBD1, 5 bases. The V gene lost 4 bases and the J gene lost 8 bases, with 11 bases spanning the gap. The CDR3 loop spans 13 amino acids. The germline CDR1 and CDR2 sequences are MNHEY and SMNVEV (reference sequence).